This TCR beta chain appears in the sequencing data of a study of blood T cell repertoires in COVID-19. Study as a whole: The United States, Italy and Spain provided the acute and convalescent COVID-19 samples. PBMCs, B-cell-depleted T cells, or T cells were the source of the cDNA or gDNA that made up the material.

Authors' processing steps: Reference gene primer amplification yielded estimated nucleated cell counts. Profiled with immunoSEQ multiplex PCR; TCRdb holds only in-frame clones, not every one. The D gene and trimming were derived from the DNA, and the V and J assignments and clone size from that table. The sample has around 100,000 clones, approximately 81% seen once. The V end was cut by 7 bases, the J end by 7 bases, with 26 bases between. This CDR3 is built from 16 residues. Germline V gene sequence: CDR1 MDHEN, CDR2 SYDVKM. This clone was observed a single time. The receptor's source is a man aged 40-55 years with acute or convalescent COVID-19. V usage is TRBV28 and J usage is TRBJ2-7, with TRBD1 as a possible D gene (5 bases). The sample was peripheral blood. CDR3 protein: CASTAGHFYPRSEQYF. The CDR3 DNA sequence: TGTGCCAGCACCGCAGGACACTTTTATCCCCGTAGTGAGCAGTACTTC.